The sequence of this T cell receptor beta chain was determined in a study of blood T cell repertoires in COVID-19. Overall study context: Researchers got acute and convalescent COVID-19 samples from the United States, Italy and Spain.

Here immunoSEQ multiplex PCR was the method, and the copy in TCRdb shows in-frame clones only, minus some. The repertoire holds about 220,000 clones, with 75% to 90% as singletons. Germline V lookup: CDR1 KGHDR, CDR2 SFDVKD. V was cut by 5 bases and J by 7 bases, with 4 bases left in between. The CDR3 runs to 11 residues. The receptor's source is a man aged 25 to 45 who had recovered from COVID-19. Sequencing was carried out using peripheral blood. The V and J genes are TRBV24-1 and TRBJ2-2; the D is unclear. The DNA of the CDR3 is TGTGCCACCAGTGTTAGCGGGGAGCTGTTTTTT. It yields the protein CATSVSGELFF.